This T cell receptor beta chain was captured in a study of blood T cell repertoires in COVID-19 (dated by TCRdb to 2020 to 2022). With regard to the full study: The collaborator samples originated in the United States, Italy and Spain and spanned the acute and convalescent phases of COVID-19. The material from the prospective study consisted of cDNA or gDNA derived from T cells, B-cell-depleted T cells, or PBMCs. Sample metadata almost always included a de-identified subject ID, COVID-19 status, age in years and sex. Samples came from the ongoing ImmuneRACE study (first 160 participants) plus 1,254 subjects from 6 global collaborators. Where available, HLA class I and class II types were obtained from metadata supplied by the sample provider rather than from assay-based typing. The repertoires were released in a freely available public database intended as a resource for research on the immune response to SARS-CoV-2. Deeply sampled blood TCRbeta repertoires from subjects exposed to, actively infected with, or recovered from COVID-19 were included in the dataset. General study outcomes and caveats: Clinical and demographic metadata were provided uncurated, with the amount varying by source and participant.

Unmatched junction bases come to 10, with V trimmed by 7 bases and J by 7 bases. CDR1 is given as LNHDA and CDR2 as SQIVND, both from the germline V gene (reference sequence). Spanning cysteine to phenylalanine, the CDR3 consists of 15 amino acids. The entry retains the CDR3 DNA only, 45 bases that are in frame from base 1. Each collaborating institution followed its own protocols to collect whole blood in K2EDTA tubes. For TCRbeta analysis, collaborator samples were shipped as frozen whole blood, as isolated PBMCs, or as DNA extracted from either sample type. For this clone: There is no known antigen for this receptor. Base quality data are lacking; no much larger clone is found one base away.

The immunoSEQ Assay, a bias-controlled multiplex PCR, was used to amplify TCRbeta CDR3 regions from genomic DNA. The original pipeline was this. The number of nucleated cells in each sample was estimated by amplification of reference gene primers within the assay. To quantify the absolute abundance of each unique TCRbeta CDR3 rearrangement, sequence reads were collapsed and filtered. For each sample, productive Simpson clonality was calculated by taking the square root of Simpson's diversity index across productive rearrangements. TCRdb stores this immuneACCESS table with in-frame sequences only. Part of the clones is absent; in the studies checked, under half of the shortfall reflects unresolved V genes, and no reason is known for the rest. V and J calls and clone size are copied from that table; D and trimming were computed from the DNA. The sample records about 62,000 clones, more than 85% of which are singletons. The ten largest clonotypes hold more than 0.9% of the sample.

Sample: peripheral blood. The TCR was taken from a man aged 70-80 years with acute or convalescent COVID-19. The chain is made from TRBV19 and TRBJ1-6, with 7 central nucleotides matching TRBD1. The DNA reads TGTGCCAGTAACGCGGGACAGCCAAACAATTCACCCCTCCACTTT. It translates to CASNAGQPNNSPLHF.